The clone carrying this T cell receptor beta chain has ten or more counts. The target antigen is unknown. The assay was immunoSEQ multiplex PCR, and TCRdb's table has in-frame clones only and misses some. This sample comprises 40,000 to 45,000 clones, none seen once only. The sample belongs to a study of T cells after posttransplantation cyclophosphamide. General observations from the study: Tissue-infiltrating T cells from skin or gut overlapped little with blood T cells. After PTCy, TRB diversity resembled that of CNI/methotrexate controls. Later post-transplant blood repertoires were often dominated by donor CD8+ memory clones.

V was pared by 2 bases and J by 0 bases, with 9 bases between. This CDR3 spans 15 amino acids. Germline lookup yields CDR1 SGHNT and CDR2 YENEEA. The sequenced sample was PBMCs. The clonotype originates from a man aged 40-49 years in good health, CMV-negative, and a related stem cell transplant donor. This chain uses TRBV11-3 with TRBJ2-3, with a possible D match to TRBD2 (6 bases). The CDR3 DNA is TGTGCCAGCAGCTTACGCCTAGCGAGCACAGATACGCAGTATTTT. It yields the protein CASSLRLASTDTQYF. The full variable domain, its missing parts supplied by reference TRBV11-3 and TRBJ2-3, is EAGVVQSPRYKIIEKKQPVAFWCNPISGHNTLYWYLQNLGQGPELLIRYENEEAVDDSQLPKDRFSAERLKGVDSTLKIQPAELGDSAVYLCASSLRLASTDTQYFGPGTRLTVL.